Here is one T cell receptor beta chain with its context. This entry comes from a study of T cell changes during pregnancy in multiple sclerosis. The CDR3 totals 15 residues. Trimming took 7 bases from V and 5 from J; bases not matched to a gene: 11. Germline loops: CDR1 SNHLY, CDR2 FYNNEI. Profiled with immunoSEQ multiplex PCR; TCRdb holds only in-frame clones, not every one. The sample lists some 38,000 clones; about 90% were seen once. This clonotype was sampled from a female donor with multiple sclerosis, enrolled in a pregnancy study. This sequence joins TRBV2 and TRBJ2-7, with 10 bases that match TRBD2. Sequences were derived from CD4+ T cells from peripheral blood mononuclear cells, sampled in the second trimester of pregnancy. The CDR3 reads CASITLAGGSDEQYF. DNA of the CDR3: TGTGCCAGCATCACCTTAGCGGGAGGTTCGGACGAGCAGTACTTC.